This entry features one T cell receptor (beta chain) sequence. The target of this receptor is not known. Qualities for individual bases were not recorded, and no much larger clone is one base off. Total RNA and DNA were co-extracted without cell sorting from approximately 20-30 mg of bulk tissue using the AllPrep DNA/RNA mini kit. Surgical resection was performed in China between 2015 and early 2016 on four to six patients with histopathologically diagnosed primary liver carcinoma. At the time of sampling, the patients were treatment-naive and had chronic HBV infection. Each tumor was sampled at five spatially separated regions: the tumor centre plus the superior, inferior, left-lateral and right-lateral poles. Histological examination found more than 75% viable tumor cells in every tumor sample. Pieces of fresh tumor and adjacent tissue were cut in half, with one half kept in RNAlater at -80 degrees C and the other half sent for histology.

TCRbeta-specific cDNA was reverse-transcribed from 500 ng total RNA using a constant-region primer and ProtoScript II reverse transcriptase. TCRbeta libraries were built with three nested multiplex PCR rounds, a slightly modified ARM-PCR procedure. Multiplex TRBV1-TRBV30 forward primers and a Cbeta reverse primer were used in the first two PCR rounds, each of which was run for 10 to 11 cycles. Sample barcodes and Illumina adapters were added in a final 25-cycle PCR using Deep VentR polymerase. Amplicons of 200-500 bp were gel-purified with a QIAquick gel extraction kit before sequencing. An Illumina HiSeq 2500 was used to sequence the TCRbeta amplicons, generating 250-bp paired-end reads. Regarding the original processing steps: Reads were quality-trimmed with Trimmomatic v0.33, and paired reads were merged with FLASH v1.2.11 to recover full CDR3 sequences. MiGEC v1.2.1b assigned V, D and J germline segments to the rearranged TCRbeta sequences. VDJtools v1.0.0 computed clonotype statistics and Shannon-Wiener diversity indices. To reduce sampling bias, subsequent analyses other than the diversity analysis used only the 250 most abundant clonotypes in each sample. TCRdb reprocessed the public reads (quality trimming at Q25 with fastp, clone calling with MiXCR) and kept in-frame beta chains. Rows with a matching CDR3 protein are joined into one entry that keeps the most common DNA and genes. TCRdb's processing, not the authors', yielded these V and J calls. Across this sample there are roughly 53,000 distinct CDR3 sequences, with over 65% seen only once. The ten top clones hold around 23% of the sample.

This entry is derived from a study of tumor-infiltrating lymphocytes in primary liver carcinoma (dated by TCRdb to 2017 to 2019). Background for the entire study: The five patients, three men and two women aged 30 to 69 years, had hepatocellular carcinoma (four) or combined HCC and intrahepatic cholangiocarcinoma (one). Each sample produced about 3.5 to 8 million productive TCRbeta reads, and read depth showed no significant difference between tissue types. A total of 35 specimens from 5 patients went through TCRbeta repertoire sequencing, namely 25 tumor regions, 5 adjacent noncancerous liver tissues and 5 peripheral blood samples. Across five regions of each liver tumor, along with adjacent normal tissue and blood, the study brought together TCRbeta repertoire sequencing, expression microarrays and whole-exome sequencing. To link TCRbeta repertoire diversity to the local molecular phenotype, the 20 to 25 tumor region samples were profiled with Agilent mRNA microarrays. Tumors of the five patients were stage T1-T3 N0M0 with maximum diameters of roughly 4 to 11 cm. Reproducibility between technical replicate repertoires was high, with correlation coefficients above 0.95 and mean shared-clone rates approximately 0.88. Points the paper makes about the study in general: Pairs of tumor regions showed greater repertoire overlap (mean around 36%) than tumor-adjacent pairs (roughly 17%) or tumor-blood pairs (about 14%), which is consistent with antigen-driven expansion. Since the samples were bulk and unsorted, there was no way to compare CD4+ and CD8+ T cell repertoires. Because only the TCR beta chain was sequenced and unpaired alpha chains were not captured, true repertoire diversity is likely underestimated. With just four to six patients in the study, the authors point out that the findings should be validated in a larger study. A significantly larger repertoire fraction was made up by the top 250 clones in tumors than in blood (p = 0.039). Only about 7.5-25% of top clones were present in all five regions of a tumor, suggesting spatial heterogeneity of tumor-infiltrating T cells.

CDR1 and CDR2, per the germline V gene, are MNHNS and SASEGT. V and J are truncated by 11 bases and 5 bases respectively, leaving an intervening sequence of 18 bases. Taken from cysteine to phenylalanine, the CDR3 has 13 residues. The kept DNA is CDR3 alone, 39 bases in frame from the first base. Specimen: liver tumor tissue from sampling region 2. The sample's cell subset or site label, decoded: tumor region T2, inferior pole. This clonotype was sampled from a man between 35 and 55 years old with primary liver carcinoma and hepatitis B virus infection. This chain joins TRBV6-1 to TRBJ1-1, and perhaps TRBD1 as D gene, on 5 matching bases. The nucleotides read TGTGCCGCGTTGGACCGGGGACTTACTGAAGCTTTCTTT. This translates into CAALDRGLTEAFF.